This T cell receptor beta chain was observed in a study of cytomegalovirus exposure and HLA in healthy donors. Study-level points and caveats: Apparent HLA restriction characterized most CMV-associated TCR beta chains in a later analysis. Presence/absence analyses assumed roughly uniform sequencing depth across donors, which may not hold. In an earlier analysis, in 587 donors, most V segments appeared productive either ~87% or ~30% of the time. Later analysis associated a missense DCLRE1C variant with TCR beta V- and J-gene trimming.

This clone was recorded once. The antigen is undetermined. PCR involved 60 Vbeta and 13 Jbeta primers. The data were produced by immunoSEQ multiplex PCR, yet TCRdb's version contains in-frame clones alone and is incomplete. Of about 140,000 clones in the sample, about three quarters were seen once. This TCR was sampled from a young woman in good health and CMV-seronegative. Material: PBMCs.

CDR3 coding DNA: TGCGCCAGCAGCCGGAGTTACTCCTACGAGCAGTACTTC. It codes for CASSRSYSYEQYF. This sequence joins TRBV5-1 and TRBJ2-7; D is undetermined. The CDR3 covers 13 residues. V was pared by 4 bases and J by 0 bases, with 8 bases between. Per the germline V gene, CDR1 is SGHRS and CDR2 is YFSETQ.